These T cell receptor beta chains were read from a single sample in a study of cytomegalovirus exposure and HLA in healthy donors. The protocol was immunoSEQ multiplex PCR, while the TCRdb copy is restricted to in-frame clones and leaves out a portion. The sample carries 85,000 to 95,000 clones, roughly two thirds recorded once. The source material was PBMCs. Receptors originate from a woman aged 25 to 39 in good health and CMV-seronegative. Each CDR3 is given with its conserved first and last residue. The D gene is left open where the match is weak. Where a row states a size, it is once, few, many or the class of an expanded clone; other rows omit it.

TRBV6-5,.,TRBJ2-7,.,TGTGCCAGCAGTTACTCGAGGGCACCTACCTACGAGCAGTACTTC,CASSYSRAPTYEQYF
TRBV5-1,TRBD2,TRBJ2-3,.,TGCGCCAGCAGCTGGATAGCGGGCAGCACAGATACGCAGTATTTT,CASSWIAGSTDTQYF
TRBV10-2,.,TRBJ1-5,.,TGCGCCAGCAGCGACATCTTTAGCAATCAGCCCCAGCATTTT,CASSDIFSNQPQHF
TRBV7-9,.,TRBJ2-1,.,TGTGCCAGCGGTGGAGGAGGGCCGCACAATGAGCAGTTCTTC,CASGGGGPHNEQFF
TRBV4-2,TRBD1,TRBJ1-1,.,TGTGCCAGCAGCCAAGGACCAGGGGGCACGGACACTGAAGCCTTCTTT,CASSQGPGGTDTEAFF
TRBV28,TRBD1,TRBJ1-2,.,TGTGCCAGCAGCACGGCCGGGACAGACGCTAGAGGCTACACCTTC,CASSTAGTDARGYTF
TRBV5-1,.,TRBJ2-3,.,TGCGCCAGCAGCTCGACTGTCCCAGATACGCAGTATTTT,CASSSTVPDTQYF
TRBV6-6,TRBD2,TRBJ2-2,.,TGTGCCAGCGGGTCGACTAGCTTCGGGGAGCTGTTTTTT,CASGSTSFGELFF
TRBV7-2,TRBD1,TRBJ2-7,once,TGTGCCAGCAGCCCCCAGGTGGGACAGCTAAAGGGGCAGTACTTC,CASSPQVGQLKGQYF
TRBV19,TRBD2,TRBJ2-7,.,TGTGCCAGTAGTATATATCTAGCGGGAGTCTACGAGCAGTACTTC,CASSIYLAGVYEQYF
TRBV19,TRBD1,TRBJ1-5,.,TGTGCCAGTACCAAACAGGGGAGCAATCAGCCCCAGCATTTT,CASTKQGSNQPQHF
TRBV5-1,.,TRBJ2-2,.,TGCGCCAGCAGCTTGGTTCCAGGCACCGGGGAGCTGTTTTTT,CASSLVPGTGELFF
TRBV29-1,TRBD2,TRBJ2-1,.,TGCAGCGTTGAGAATCCGGGGGGTGTTGAGTTCTTC,CSVENPGGVEFF
TRBV29-1,TRBD2,TRBJ2-1,.,TGCAGCGTTGCGGGGACTAGCGGGAGGAATGAGCAGTTCTTC,CSVAGTSGRNEQFF
TRBV5-1,.,TRBJ2-5,.,TGCGCCAGCAGCTGGGACAAAGAGACCCAGTACTTC,CASSWDKETQYF
TRBV5-4,.,TRBJ2-7,few,TGTGCCAGCAGCGGTGGGCTGAGCCGGCCCTCCTACGAGCAGTACTTC,CASSGGLSRPSYEQYF
TRBV2,.,TRBJ2-7,few,TGTGCCAGCTCCCAGAGGCGGCCCTACGAGCAGTACTTC,CASSQRRPYEQYF
TRBV2,.,TRBJ1-5,.,TGTGCCAGCGCACGACAGGTGAATCAGCCCCAGCATTTT,CASARQVNQPQHF
TRBV27,TRBD1,TRBJ2-5,.,TGTGCCAGCAGCTGGACAGGGGGTAAAGAGACCCAGTACTTC,CASSWTGGKETQYF
TRBV2,.,TRBJ1-2,.,TGTGCCAGCAGTGATTACCCGGGGGTAATCTTAGGCTACACCTTC,CASSDYPGVILGYTF
TRBV30,.,TRBJ2-7,few,TGTGCCTGGAGCTCCCCGGTCTACGAGCAGTACTTC,CAWSSPVYEQYF
TRBV15,.,TRBJ1-4,.,TGTGCCACCAGCAGAGATTGGGGCAGGACTAATGAAAAACTGTTTTTT,CATSRDWGRTNEKLFF
TRBV5-1,TRBD1,TRBJ1-1,.,TGCGCCAGCAGCTTGTTGTGGGGGGACAGGAACACTGAAGCTTTCTTT,CASSLLWGDRNTEAFF
TRBV7-7,.,TRBJ2-7,.,TGTGCCAGCAGCTTAGCGGGGGGTTACGAGCAGTACTTC,CASSLAGGYEQYF
TRBV4-1,TRBD1,TRBJ1-1,.,TGCGCCAGCAGCCAAGGCGACAGGGGGGACACTGAAGCTTTCTTT,CASSQGDRGDTEAFF
TRBV6-1,.,TRBJ2-7,few,TGTGCCAGCAGTGAATTTCCAGAAGAAAGTTGGTACTTC,CASSEFPEESWYF
TRBV2,TRBD1,TRBJ2-5,.,TGTGCCAGCAGGACAGGGGGCGGGGAGACCCAGTACTTC,CASRTGGGETQYF
TRBV19,TRBD1,TRBJ1-2,.,TGTGCCAGTAGTATTTCCCACAGGGGTTCCGATGGCTACACCTTC,CASSISHRGSDGYTF
TRBV10-2,.,TRBJ2-5,.,TGCGCCAGCACCGAGGGACTAGAGACCCAGTACTTC,CASTEGLETQYF
TRBV27,.,TRBJ1-2,.,TGTGCCAGCAAGACAGGCAACTATGGCTACACCTTC,CASKTGNYGYTF
TRBV5-6,.,TRBJ2-6,few,TGTGCCAGCGAACAGGCCAGCTCTGGGGCCAACGTCCTGACTTTC,CASEQASSGANVLTF
TRBV28,.,TRBJ1-2,few,TGTGCCAGCAGTTTTCTGGGCTCAGGGGCGATCTCTCTCTATGGCTACACCTTC,CASSFLGSGAISLYGYTF
TRBV2,TRBD2,TRBJ2-1,once,TGTGCCAGCAGTGGGGGCGGGAGGGCCGCCTACAATGAGCAGTTCTTC,CASSGGGRAAYNEQFF
TRBV5-4,TRBD1,TRBJ2-7,.,TGTGCCAGCAGCTTCGGACAGGGGCGGCAGGAGCAGTACTTC,CASSFGQGRQEQYF
TRBV18,TRBD1,TRBJ1-4,.,TGTGCCAGCTCCCGACAGGGCCCTCTAGCAACTAATGAAAAACTGTTTTTT,CASSRQGPLATNEKLFF
TRBV6-1,.,TRBJ2-6,.,TGTGCCAGCAGTGAAGCGCTGGCATCTGGGGCCAACGTCCTGACTTTC,CASSEALASGANVLTF
TRBV2,.,TRBJ2-4,.,TGTGCCAGCAGTGGGCTAGCGATTATAGCCAAAAACATTCAGTACTTC,CASSGLAIIAKNIQYF
TRBV18,.,TRBJ1-1,.,TGTGCCAGCTCACCCTTGATCGGTGAAGCTTTCTTT,CASSPLIGEAFF
TRBV29-1,.,TRBJ1-1,.,TGCACCGCCAAGGAGGTGGGCACTGAAGCTTTCTTT,CTAKEVGTEAFF